There are a few counts of the clone carrying this T cell receptor (beta chain). Its antigen is not identified. Through Arm-PCR of CDR3 regions and iRepertoire HTBI primers, TCR beta libraries were built. Each CDR3 protein gets one entry after TCRdb re-called the multiplex PCR reads with MiXCR. The sample yields fewer than 550,000 distinct CDR3 sequences, about a sixth seen once. Time point of the sample: newly diagnosed GD, antithyroid drugs for less than 3 months. Scientists built the TCR library using RNA that was extracted from PBMCs. The data stem from a study of regulatory T cells in long-lasting Graves disease. Study-level background: New Graves' disease cases had less than 3 months of antithyroid drugs.

This CDR3 has 12 residues. Germline V lookup: CDR1 GTSNPN, CDR2 SVGIG (reference sequence). Study-wide results and limits: Persistent Graves' patients showed a TCR diversity that was lower than that of newly diagnosed ones. Examination was confined to peripheral blood, excluding thyroid tissue. Persistent disease was associated with favored TRBV28 usage and with favored use of TRBJ1-2 and TRBJ2-5.

These records were also assigned to another study, of T cells in Graves' hyperthyroidism and ophthalmopathy.

Sequenced here: peripheral blood mononuclear cells (PBMCs), sampled at new diagnosis, from a patient treated with antithyroid drugs. This TCR was recovered from a woman between 18 and 29 years old with Graves disease. This chain joins TRBV30 and TRBJ2-1, with D unresolved. The CDR3 nucleotides are TGTGAGGCTAAGAGCTCCTACAATGAGCAGTTCTTC. Translation gives CEAKSSYNEQFF.